This entry features one T cell receptor (beta chain) sequence. Its antigen is not identified. The PCR ran on 60 Vbeta and 13 Jbeta primers. Here immunoSEQ multiplex PCR was the method, and the copy in TCRdb shows in-frame clones only, minus some. The sample has 130,000 or so clones; over 70% are singletons. Germline V gene sequence: CDR1 SGHDT, CDR2 YYEEEE. The CDR3 has 14 residues. With 0 bases clipped from V and 7 bases from J, the junction kept 4 bases outside the gene matches. This entry is derived from a study of cytomegalovirus exposure and HLA in healthy donors. Study-level points and caveats: The study put 150 or so TCR beta chains on its list as cytomegalovirus-associated.

Material for sequencing was PBMCs. The chain is built from TRBV5-6 and TRBJ2-5, with 9 positions matching TRBD1. The origin of this receptor is a woman between 18 and 29 years old in good health and CMV-seronegative. CDR3 residues: CASSLGQGEWTQYF. The DNA for the CDR3 is TGTGCCAGCAGCTTGGGACAGGGGGAATGGACCCAGTACTTC.